Listed below are T cell receptor beta chains from one sample, sequenced in a study of cytotoxic CD8 clonotypes in ibrutinib-treated CLL. TCRdb keeps only in-frame clones here, not all; method: immunoSEQ multiplex PCR. Of roughly 330,000 clones listed, roughly two thirds are singletons. This specimen consisted of PBMCs, obtained after 36 months of ibrutinib treatment. These receptors were taken from a human donor with chronic lymphocytic leukemia. Both conserved end residues are part of each CDR3. Fields, in order: J gene, clone size, V gene, CDR3 protein. A row's size may be missing; if present it is once, few, many or a size class.

J: TRBJ2-5
size: once
V: TRBV4-1
CDR3: CASSQDNGQETQYF

J: TRBJ2-7
size: few
V: TRBV28
CDR3: CASSYETPSYEQYF

J: TRBJ1-6
size: few
V: TRBV5-4
CDR3: CASSDRGTSPLHF

J: TRBJ1-1
size: few
V: TRBV12-5
CDR3: CASGFEGTEAFF

J: TRBJ2-7
size: .
V: TRBV18
CDR3: CASSPRNPASSYEQYF

J: TRBJ1-1
size: .
V: TRBV7-2
CDR3: CASSPRGWAFF

J: TRBJ2-7
size: .
V: TRBV9
CDR3: CASSVGGSYEQYF

J: TRBJ2-3
size: .
V: TRBV9
CDR3: CASSLLGTDTQYF

J: TRBJ2-5
size: once
V: TRBV4-1
CDR3: CASSQGGTRAETQYF

J: TRBJ2-3
size: .
V: TRBV28
CDR3: CASSETPYGRTDTQYF

J: TRBJ2-3
size: .
V: TRBV7-2
CDR3: CASSLTPLAASTDTQYF

J: TRBJ2-1
size: .
V: TRBV29-1
CDR3: CSVAFSGTYKNEQFF

J: TRBJ2-7
size: few
V: TRBV11-2
CDR3: CASEAGGGYEQYF

J: TRBJ2-7
size: once
V: TRBV11-2
CDR3: CASSLVGIVEAEQYF

J: TRBJ2-7
size: .
V: TRBV11-3
CDR3: CASSLPGLRGGHEQYF

J: TRBJ2-7
size: .
V: TRBV7-6
CDR3: CASSLQTTYEQYF

J: TRBJ1-2
size: once
V: TRBV19
CDR3: CASRTGPGYTF

J: TRBJ1-3
size: few
V: TRBV15
CDR3: CATSRDQGSWSGNTIYF

J: TRBJ1-2
size: .
V: TRBV4-1
CDR3: CASSPLPLSARYGYTF

J: TRBJ2-5
size: .
V: TRBV4-1
CDR3: CASSQDYRLAGKVGQWETQYF

J: TRBJ2-7
size: .
V: TRBV11-2
CDR3: CASSLLSGGLYEQYF

J: TRBJ2-7
size: .
V: TRBV7-3
CDR3: CASSRFPGSYEQYF

J: TRBJ1-1
size: .
V: TRBV19
CDR3: CASSPRMENTEAFF

J: TRBJ2-7
size: .
V: TRBV4-1
CDR3: CASSQIIIAGGYEQYF

J: TRBJ2-7
size: .
V: TRBV9
CDR3: CASSVASGGNPYEQYF

J: TRBJ2-1
size: .
V: TRBV19
CDR3: CASSDAGTMYNEQFF